This TCR beta chain was retrieved from a study of cytomegalovirus exposure and HLA in healthy donors (dated by TCRdb to 2017 to 2019). For the study in its entirety: An earlier analysis of some 620 of the donors reported 276 Gb of sequence data and around 110 million unique TCR beta sequences obtained from around 190 million T cells. To predict cytomegalovirus infection status, the study combined high-throughput TCR immunosequencing, statistical association of individual TCRs with disease status, and machine learning. Among 300 to 500 genotyped donors of the cohort, an average of around 250,000 unique TCR beta nucleotide sequences was sequenced per donor, of which about 18% were non-productive. The study was designed to test whether signatures of past pathogen exposure could be identified by cataloging public T cell receptors. The number of donors typed differed by locus, with roughly 629-640 for A, B, C, DRB1 and DQB1, around 560 for DQA1, 606 for DPA1, and under 490 for DPB1. Class I and class II HLA loci were covered by the typing at four-digit resolution. Rather than drawing on any new phenotypic data, the later analysis identified candidate immune exposures from TCR beta sequences and the way those sequences occurred across donors. To decide whether each TCR beta V gene segment behaved as functional or pseudogenic, an earlier analysis of approximately 620 of the donors relied on high-throughput TCR beta sequencing. A later analysis re-examined previously published TCR beta repertoires from roughly 650 donors and added high-resolution HLA genotyping to investigate patterns of TCR occurrence. Besides the first cohort of 550 to 750 subjects, a separate validation cohort made up of about 120 different subjects was used. Five DR-DQ haplotypes were treated as single units for association and clustering because of strong linkage in the cohort. A later genetic analysis used genome-wide SNP genotypes for 398 of the 666 donors, treating that subset as a discovery cohort. All discovery cohort repertoires had been generated on a single sequencing platform. The genetic ancestry cluster associated with self-reported Caucasian donors included over 80% of the roughly 360 genotyped donors. About 280 gigabases of sequencing data and some 85 million unique TCR sequences were included in an early release covering roughly 600 HLA-typed donors. The T cell repertoires of 666 subjects were profiled by immunosequencing and related to cytomegalovirus serostatus. Donor age, sex, ethnicity and CMV serostatus were compiled together with the repertoire data.

The paper as a whole reports these results and caveats: In an earlier analysis of some 640 of the donors, most TCR beta V segments were observed in productive rearrangements about 90% or about 30% of the time, broadly matching IMGT annotations. For the cohort, immune exposure information was limited to CMV serostatus. An association between a missense DCLRE1C variant and V-gene and J-gene trimming of TCR beta chains was found in a later genetic analysis and replicated in an independent cohort. Sequencing depth was assumed to be roughly uniform across donors in the presence/absence analyses, though that assumption may not hold. Because HLA typing was unavailable for some donors at each locus, only the typed subset was used in association tests. According to a later genetic analysis, donors in an Asian-associated ancestry cluster had fewer N-insertions in productive TCRs than the approximately 650-donor mean. The authors suggested that the approach could potentially be extended to other disease states and immunological phenotypes. A cluster of highly shared sequence variants was judged likely to be a technical artifact of the sequencing pipeline. A later analysis found that TCR association rates varied across HLA loci, with DRB1 alleles showing the most associated TCRs and HLA-C alleles the fewest. While some public TCRs were present in many individuals, most TCR sequences turned up only very rarely across donors. The earlier analysis of approximately 560 of the donors excluded some 15 rarely observed V segments, including chromosome 9 orphons, because counts were too low. Three of the identified cytomegalovirus-associated TCR beta chains were confirmed in vitro to be specific for cytomegalovirus antigens. In a later analysis, HLA-associated TCR beta chains showed more clonal expansion and lower generation probabilities than non-associated chains that were equally common. When HLA alleles, especially DR and DQ, strongly co-occurred, TCR associations were difficult to assign to individual alleles. The cohort was sequenced for TCR beta chains only, and without alpha or paired-chain data the features that could be detected were limited. Cytomegalovirus status was reported to be diagnosed by the classifier with high specificity and sensitivity in both the original and validation cohorts. At a false discovery rate of 0.05, a later analysis linked some 18,000 TCR beta sequences to specific HLA alleles. According to a later analysis, most CMV-associated TCR beta chains appeared to be HLA-restricted, and the HLA associations seemed to be driven largely by CMV exposure. Correlated functional status among segregating V segments might reflect linkage disequilibrium, but an unknown experimental factor could not be ruled out. A further reported finding was that TCR beta sequences accurately predicted the HLA-A and HLA-B alleles for most subjects in the first cohort. A later analysis reported that several top co-occurrence clusters appeared linked to parvovirus B19, influenza, CMV and Epstein-Barr virus. In the study, 150 to 200 TCR beta chains were listed as associated with cytomegalovirus.

Libraries were constructed by the immunoSEQ multiplex PCR assay. For the multiplex PCR, a mixture combining 60 forward primers for TCR Vbeta segments and 13 reverse primers for TCR Jbeta segments was used. The CDR3 region of rearranged TCR beta genes was amplified from genomic DNA by a multiplex PCR assay. The Illumina HiSeq System was used to sequence the amplified TCR beta libraries as 87-base-pair reads. As for the original processing: A later analysis tallied 70 million to 100 million unique TCR beta chains across the 700 or so repertoires, and approximately 9.9 million of those chains were shared by two or more donors. A nearest-neighbor algorithm error-corrected the raw reads and collapsed the reads into unique sequences, merging closely related sequences to remove PCR and sequencing errors. To assign V, D and J gene segments, CDR3 sequences were aligned to IMGT reference sequences. For a sequence to be retained, a match of at least six nucleotides was required to both a V gene segment and a J gene segment. A rearrangement counted as productive if the CDR3 had no stop codons and remained in frame with V and J, and every other rearrangement counted as non-productive. Following IMGT convention, CDR3 was defined as the stretch from the second conserved V-encoded cysteine up to the conserved J-encoded phenylalanine. In an earlier analysis of roughly 610 of the donors, sequences lacking an unambiguous match to a single V gene segment were excluded. An earlier analysis of several hundred of the donors classified V segments as functional when productive rearrangements were above 56.7% and as segregating when the standard deviation between donors was above 5%. To diagnose cytomegalovirus status from the catalog of TCR beta chain sequences, a statistical classification framework was built. In a later analysis, TCR nucleotide sequences were compared against IMGT/GENE-DB human TR gene sequences so that V and J genes could be assigned. Using the TCRdist pipeline, a later analysis assigned CDR3 sequences along with most-parsimonious VDJ recombination scenarios. In a later analysis, each TCR beta chain was defined by its CDR3 amino acid sequence together with its V-gene family, and reads lacking a unique V-gene family were excluded. As a way to deal with suspected cross-contamination and a sequencing artifact, a later analysis dropped hundreds of nucleotide sequences that were highly shared and had low generation probability. For each public chain, a later analysis derived a clonal expansion index from normalized ranks of inferred template counts within each repertoire. In a later analysis, generation probabilities were computed with a VDJ recombination model fitted to out-of-frame rearrangements, and the resulting probabilities were checked against IGoR. A later analysis scored TCR-TCR, TCR-HLA and TCR-CMV co-occurrence with hypergeometric tests, applying a repertoire-size bias correction to TCR pairs. False discovery rates were estimated in a later analysis by permuting HLA or CMV assignments 20 times. A later analysis grouped co-occurring TCRs with DBSCAN, adding TCRdist sequence similarity when clustering within HLA-allele-positive subsets. For co-occurrence clustering, repertoires with fewer than 30,000 or more than 120,000 public chains were excluded, along with five repertoires with anomalous nucleotide sharing. This immuneACCESS table, as held by TCRdb, lists in-frame sequences with V and J called but not all clones. Of the missing ones, under half trace to an unresolved V gene in checked studies; the others have no known cause. Clone size and V and J calls were adopted from that table, with D and trimming inferred from the DNA. The sample table records more than 90,000 clones; about 72% of these occur just once. About 15% of the sample lies in the top ten.

With respect to this clone: No cognate antigen has been identified for it. No clone much larger than this one lies a single base away; base qualities are absent.

In total, 600 or so healthy bone marrow donors made up the cohort. At the time of sampling, all cohort members were nominally healthy, though unrecorded immune exposures were likely present. The donor was CMV seropositive and was included in the group of 250 to 350 seropositive cohort members. A peripheral blood sample was collected from each donor, and TCR beta sequencing was performed on peripheral blood mononuclear cells. The Qiagen DNeasy Blood Extraction Kit was used to extract genomic DNA from the blood cell samples. The sequenced sample consisted of PBMCs. The receptor's source is a man aged 50 to 59 in good health and CMV-seropositive.

The bases are TGTGCCAGCTCACCTCCCCGTTTTAGAGACGTTGGGGGACTAGTATCTGAGCAGTTCTTC. Its protein is CASSPPRFRDVGGLVSEQFF. This sequence uses TRBV18 and TRBJ2-1; 8 of the junction bases match TRBD2. The CDR3 starts with the cysteine, ends with the phenylalanine, and has 20 residues. The kept DNA is CDR3 alone, 60 bases in frame from the first base. Based on the germline V gene, the CDR1 and CDR2 sequences are KGHSH and LQKENI. Trimming leaves V shorter by 3 bases and J shorter by 9 bases, with the junction holding 25 bases beyond the gene matches.